This TCR beta chain was obtained from a study of T cells after yellow fever vaccination. General study findings and limits: Weaker overall, the secondary response nonetheless peaked faster (day 5 versus 15). The bulk population could contribute abundant contaminating clonotypes to FACS-sorted repertoires.

TCR cDNA was made by 5'RACE template switching, adding a universal primer site and UMIs. TCRdb reprocessed the 5' RACE reads with MiXCR, giving one entry per CDR3 protein. This table holds 200,000 to 250,000 distinct CDR3 sequences, 3% to 4% found once. This CDR3 spans 12 amino acids. The V gene's germline CDR1 is SQVTM and CDR2 ANQGSEA. The V end lost 5 bases, the J end lost 3 bases, and 10 bases lay between the germline ends. Points on this clonotype: Antigen specificity is unknown.

This sequence originates from a man between 18 and 29 years old who received the YFV17D yellow fever vaccine. The chain combines TRBV29-1 with TRBJ2-5; D possibly matches TRBD1 or TRBD2 (5 bases each). The sample consisted of CD4+ T cells sorted from PBMCs, taken 10 days after the yellow fever booster vaccination. The CDR3 DNA follows: TGCAGCGTTTGGGGGTTGAAAGAGACCCAGTACTTC. Encoded protein: CSVWGLKETQYF.